This is a list of T cell receptor beta chains from one sample in a study of T cell clonotyping in hematopoietic cell transplantation. The assay was immunoSEQ multiplex PCR, and TCRdb's table has in-frame clones only and misses some. The sample holds tens of thousands of clones, around 84% seen once. The material was peripheral blood mononuclear cells, obtained before stem cell transplant. The source is a woman aged 60-75 years with acute myeloid leukemia. Some clones in this sample may be carry-over from other donors' samples. Both conserved end residues are part of each CDR3. Fields, in order: CDR3 length, clone size, D gene, V gene, J gene, CDR3 protein, CDR3 DNA. D genes are given only for firm matches. The size of a clone is reported for some rows only, either as once, few or many, or as a class for expanded clones.

len: 14
abundance: -
d_gene: -
v_gene: TRBV5-1
j_gene: TRBJ2-7
CDR3aa: CASSLSGMGYEQYF
CDR3nt: TGCGCCAGCAGCTTGTCAGGTATGGGCTACGAGCAGTACTTC

len: 14
abundance: -
d_gene: TRBD1
v_gene: TRBV4-3
j_gene: TRBJ2-5
CDR3aa: CASSPGQGVETQYF
CDR3nt: TGCGCCAGCAGCCCGGGACAGGGGGTAGAGACCCAGTACTTC

len: 15
abundance: -
d_gene: TRBD1
v_gene: TRBV9
j_gene: TRBJ2-3
CDR3aa: CASSSWTGFADTQYF
CDR3nt: TGTGCCAGCAGCAGCTGGACAGGGTTTGCAGATACGCAGTATTTT

len: 12
abundance: -
d_gene: -
v_gene: TRBV5-1
j_gene: TRBJ2-3
CDR3aa: CASSFEADTQYF
CDR3nt: TGCGCCAGCAGCTTTGAGGCAGATACGCAGTATTTT

len: 15
abundance: -
d_gene: TRBD1
v_gene: TRBV7-3
j_gene: TRBJ2-5
CDR3aa: CASSLGTGLQETQYF
CDR3nt: TGTGCCAGCAGCTTGGGGACAGGACTTCAAGAGACCCAGTACTTC

len: 13
abundance: -
d_gene: -
v_gene: TRBV6-6
j_gene: TRBJ2-5
CDR3aa: CASSLIAQETQYF
CDR3nt: TGTGCCAGCAGTCTAATCGCCCAAGAGACCCAGTACTTC

len: 17
abundance: once
d_gene: TRBD1
v_gene: TRBV4-1
j_gene: TRBJ2-2
CDR3aa: CASSLQPDRVGTGELFF
CDR3nt: TGCGCCAGCAGCCTCCAGCCCGACAGGGTGGGCACCGGGGAGCTGTTTTTT

len: 13
abundance: -
d_gene: -
v_gene: TRBV9
j_gene: TRBJ1-5
CDR3aa: CASSVSWNQPQHF
CDR3nt: TGTGCCAGCAGCGTATCGTGGAATCAGCCCCAGCATTTT

len: 16
abundance: -
d_gene: -
v_gene: TRBV4-3
j_gene: TRBJ1-3
CDR3aa: CASSQELWGSGNTIYF
CDR3nt: TGCGCCAGCAGCCAAGAGCTCTGGGGATCTGGAAACACCATATATTTT

len: 12
abundance: -
d_gene: -
v_gene: TRBV6-1
j_gene: TRBJ2-2
CDR3aa: CATRESTGELFF
CDR3nt: TGTGCCACCCGGGAGAGCACCGGGGAGCTGTTTTTT

len: 19
abundance: -
d_gene: TRBD1
v_gene: TRBV4-3
j_gene: TRBJ2-6
CDR3aa: CASSHRADRGISGANVLTF
CDR3nt: TGCGCCAGCAGCCATCGAGCGGACAGGGGCATCTCTGGGGCCAACGTCCTGACTTTC

len: 15
abundance: -
d_gene: -
v_gene: TRBV5-1
j_gene: TRBJ2-6
CDR3aa: CASSLRSSGANVLTF
CDR3nt: TGCGCCAGCAGCTTGCGAAGCTCTGGGGCCAACGTCCTGACTTTC

len: 15
abundance: -
d_gene: -
v_gene: TRBV5-6
j_gene: TRBJ1-2
CDR3aa: CASSRISNANYGYTF
CDR3nt: TGTGCCAGCAGCCGAATAAGCAACGCTAACTATGGCTACACCTTC

len: 16
abundance: -
d_gene: TRBD1
v_gene: TRBV11-3
j_gene: TRBJ2-3
CDR3aa: CASSPRGQGAADTQYF
CDR3nt: TGTGCCAGCAGCCCCCGGGGACAGGGGGCCGCAGATACGCAGTATTTT

len: 15
abundance: few
d_gene: -
v_gene: TRBV6-1
j_gene: TRBJ2-1
CDR3aa: CASSEVPGTSNEQFF
CDR3nt: TGTGCCAGCAGTGAGGTCCCCGGGACTTCCAATGAGCAGTTCTTC

len: 13
abundance: -
d_gene: -
v_gene: TRBV10-3
j_gene: TRBJ1-1
CDR3aa: CAISIMMNTEAFF
CDR3nt: TGTGCCATCAGTATCATGATGAACACTGAAGCTTTCTTT

len: 14
abundance: once
d_gene: -
v_gene: TRBV4-1
j_gene: TRBJ2-7
CDR3aa: CASSHQGTSYEQYF
CDR3nt: TGCGCCAGCAGCCACCAGGGTACTTCCTACGAGCAGTACTTC

len: 16
abundance: -
d_gene: -
v_gene: TRBV28
j_gene: TRBJ1-5
CDR3aa: CASSPQGGLGNQPQHF
CDR3nt: TGTGCCAGCAGCCCTCAGGGTGGATTAGGCAATCAGCCCCAGCATTTT

len: 14
abundance: -
d_gene: -
v_gene: TRBV6-1
j_gene: TRBJ1-6
CDR3aa: CASSAGPYNSLLHF
CDR3nt: TGTGCCAGCAGTGCAGGGCCCTATAATTCACTCCTCCACTTT

len: 15
abundance: -
d_gene: -
v_gene: TRBV2
j_gene: TRBJ2-7
CDR3aa: CASRGDSGLSYEQYF
CDR3nt: TGTGCCAGCAGGGGCGACAGTGGCCTTTCCTACGAGCAGTACTTC

len: 16
abundance: -
d_gene: -
v_gene: TRBV9
j_gene: TRBJ2-3
CDR3aa: CASSASSWTGTDTQYF
CDR3nt: TGTGCCAGCAGCGCCTCCTCCTGGACAGGCACAGATACGCAGTATTTT

len: 18
abundance: -
d_gene: -
v_gene: TRBV4-1
j_gene: TRBJ1-5
CDR3aa: CASSQDPIRAEGNQPQHF
CDR3nt: TGCGCCAGCAGCCAAGACCCTATAAGGGCTGAAGGCAATCAGCCCCAGCATTTT

len: 13
abundance: -
d_gene: -
v_gene: TRBV6-5
j_gene: TRBJ2-5
CDR3aa: CASSRTLRETQYF
CDR3nt: TGTGCCAGCAGTCGGACGCTTCGAGAGACCCAGTACTTC

len: 17
abundance: -
d_gene: TRBD2
v_gene: TRBV9
j_gene: TRBJ2-1
CDR3aa: CASSQGESGGAADEQFF
CDR3nt: TGTGCCAGCAGCCAAGGGGAAAGCGGGGGGGCCGCGGATGAGCAGTTCTTC

len: 14
abundance: -
d_gene: -
v_gene: TRBV6-6
j_gene: TRBJ2-7
CDR3aa: CASSYSRASPEQYF
CDR3nt: TGTGCCAGCAGTTACTCGAGAGCCAGTCCCGAGCAGTACTTC

len: 14
abundance: few
d_gene: -
v_gene: TRBV5-1
j_gene: TRBJ1-2
CDR3aa: CASSLNQGEGGYTF
CDR3nt: TGCGCCAGCAGCTTGAACCAGGGAGAGGGTGGCTACACCTTC

len: 16
abundance: -
d_gene: TRBD1
v_gene: TRBV7-2
j_gene: TRBJ1-1
CDR3aa: CASSVSGTGWNTEAFF
CDR3nt: TGTGCCAGCAGCGTTTCCGGGACAGGGTGGAACACTGAAGCTTTCTTT